A selection of T cell receptor beta chains follows, all from one sample in a study of beta chain features in type 1 diabetes. The assay was immunoSEQ multiplex PCR, and TCRdb's table has in-frame clones only and misses some. The sample holds hundreds of thousands of clones, roughly 12% seen once. Sequenced: naive CD4+ T cells from blood. Receptor source: a man in his late teens or twenties with type 1 diabetes. Both conserved end residues are part of each CDR3. The order of the fields is clone size, J gene, V gene, D gene, CDR3 DNA, CDR3 protein. A D gene is named only where the DNA matches it firmly. Expanded clones are given a class, and other clones once, few, many or no size at all.

>NA|TRBJ1-4|TRBV2|NA
TGTGCCAGCAGTTCCTCCACCGGGAAACTGTTTTTT
CASSSSTGKLFF
>NA|TRBJ1-4|TRBV28|TRBD1
TGTGCCAGCAGCCCGACAGGGACAACTAATGAAAAACTGTTTTTT
CASSPTGTTNEKLFF
>NA|TRBJ1-2|TRBV19|NA
TGTGCCAGTAGTAAGAGAGAGGGGCGGAACTATGGCTACACCTTC
CASSKREGRNYGYTF
>NA|TRBJ1-5|TRBV27|NA
TGTGCCAGCAGTTTATATCGCAATCAGCCCCAGCATTTT
CASSLYRNQPQHF
>NA|TRBJ1-1|TRBV11-1|NA
TGTGCCAGCAGCGCCTGGACAGTTATGAACACTGAAGCTTTCTTT
CASSAWTVMNTEAFF
>few|TRBJ2-7|TRBV5-1|NA
TGCGCCAGCAGCTTGGCCGGCAGGATAACTTCCTACGAGCAGTACTTC
CASSLAGRITSYEQYF
>NA|TRBJ1-1|TRBV7-9|NA
TGTGCCAGCAGCTTTGGCACTGAAGCTTTCTTT
CASSFGTEAFF
>few|TRBJ2-5|TRBV19|TRBD2
TGTGCCAGTAGTAGGGGACTAGCAGGGGAGACCCAGTACTTC
CASSRGLAGETQYF
>NA|TRBJ2-3|TRBV9|NA
TGTGCCAGCAGCTTGCGGGGCGACGCGACAGATACGCAGTATTTT
CASSLRGDATDTQYF
>NA|TRBJ1-1|TRBV30|TRBD1
TGTGCCTGGAGTGTAGCGACAGGGAAAACCACTGAAGCTTTCTTT
CAWSVATGKTTEAFF
>few|TRBJ1-1|TRBV25-1|NA
TGTGCCAGCAGGGTATACGTGAACACTGAAGCTTTCTTT
CASRVYVNTEAFF
>NA|TRBJ2-7|TRBV5-4|TRBD1
TGTGCCAGCAGCGATCAGGGGGCACGGGAGCAGTACTTC
CASSDQGAREQYF
>NA|TRBJ2-2|TRBV5-1|NA
TGCGCCAGCAGCTCCTCCGGCACCGGGGAGCTGTTTTTT
CASSSSGTGELFF
>NA|TRBJ2-7|TRBV30|NA
TGTGCCTGGAGTCCTCGGGGGACCTACGAGCAGTACTTC
CAWSPRGTYEQYF
>NA|TRBJ1-1|TRBV15|NA
TGTGCCACCAGCAGAACCTTAGACAGGTTGATGCTTTACTTCTTT
CATSRTLDRLMLYFF
>few|TRBJ2-7|TRBV29-1|TRBD1
TGCAGCGTTGTGGGACAGAACTCCTACGAGCAGTACTTC
CSVVGQNSYEQYF
>few|TRBJ1-5|TRBV15|TRBD1
TGTGCCACCAGCAGACAACGACAGGGGGTGGTTCAGCCCCAGCATTTT
CATSRQRQGVVQPQHF
>NA|TRBJ1-5|TRBV7-9|TRBD1
TGTGCCAGCAGCCCGACAGGGGGGGAAGGCAATCAGCCCCAGCATTTT
CASSPTGGEGNQPQHF
>NA|TRBJ2-7|TRBV4-1|NA
TGCGCCAGCAGCCAAGATGGGGTTTCCTACGAGCAGTACTTC
CASSQDGVSYEQYF
>NA|TRBJ2-3|TRBV4-1|TRBD1
TGCGCCAGCAGCCAAGATAAGCGGACAGGGAGCACAGATACGCAGTATTTT
CASSQDKRTGSTDTQYF
>NA|TRBJ2-1|TRBV18|TRBD1
TGTGCCAGCTCACCATTCAGGGACAGGGGCAATGAGCAGTTCTTC
CASSPFRDRGNEQFF
>NA|TRBJ2-5|TRBV7-9|TRBD1
TGTGCCAGCAGCTCCGCCGGGACAGCCCAAGAGACCCAGTACTTC
CASSSAGTAQETQYF
>few|TRBJ2-2|TRBV7-9|NA
TGTGCCAGCAGCTTCGGTACAGGGCGGGACGGGGAGCTGTTTTTT
CASSFGTGRDGELFF
>few|TRBJ2-5|TRBV29-1|TRBD1
TGCAGCGTCACCCCGGGACAGGGACGAGAGACCCAGTACTTC
CSVTPGQGRETQYF
>NA|TRBJ2-1|TRBV18|TRBD2
TGTGCCAGCTCACCACGGACTAGCGGCTACAATGAGCAGTTCTTC
CASSPRTSGYNEQFF
>few|TRBJ2-5|TRBV7-9|NA
TGTGCCAGCAGCTTATGGTCGTTGGCGGGCCAAGAGACCCAGTACTTC
CASSLWSLAGQETQYF
>few|TRBJ2-5|TRBV7-2|TRBD2
TGTGCCAGCAGACGGACTAGCGGGGCCTCGGGAGAGACCCAGTACTTC
CASRRTSGASGETQYF
>few|TRBJ2-3|TRBV7-2|TRBD1
TGTGCCAGCAGCTTAGTTTCCGGGACAGGGGCAGATACGCAGTATTTT
CASSLVSGTGADTQYF
>few|TRBJ1-5|TRBV6-6|NA
TGTGCCAGCAGTTACTCGGGGGGGCTCTATCAGCCCCAGCATTTT
CASSYSGGLYQPQHF
>few|TRBJ1-6|TRBV13|NA
TGTGCCAGCACCTTCGAGAGGGATTCACCCCTCCACTTT
CASTFERDSPLHF
>NA|TRBJ1-2|TRBV6-1|TRBD1
TGTGCCAGCAGTGATACAGGACAGGAGAACTATGGCTACACCTTC
CASSDTGQENYGYTF
>NA|TRBJ2-3|TRBV5-1|NA
TGCGCCAGCAGCTTCATTGGGGACACAGATACGCAGTATTTT
CASSFIGDTDTQYF
>NA|TRBJ2-5|TRBV5-1|NA
TGCGCCAGCAGCTTGGAGGGAGGCAAAGAGACCCAGTACTTC
CASSLEGGKETQYF
>NA|TRBJ1-2|TRBV5-4|NA
TGTGCCAGCAGCTTGATGGGGGCGGATGGCTACACCTTC
CASSLMGADGYTF
>NA|TRBJ1-5|TRBV30|NA
TGTGCCTGGGAAACAGGGAGGGGTCAGCCCCAGCATTTT
CAWETGRGQPQHF
>few|TRBJ2-3|TRBV2|TRBD2
TGTGCCAGCAGCTCCGGACTAGCGGGGGATTACGATACGCAGTATTTT
CASSSGLAGDYDTQYF
>few|TRBJ1-3|TRBV11-1|NA
TGTGCCAGCAGCTCGACTCGTATTTCTGGAAACACCATATATTTT
CASSSTRISGNTIYF
>many|TRBJ2-3|TRBV10-3|TRBD2
TGTGCCATCAGGGGGAGGGCCCTGGTGGAGGATACGCAGTATTTT
CAIRGRALVEDTQYF
>few|TRBJ2-2|TRBV10-3|NA
TGTGCCATCAGTGATCACAGCGATAACACCGGGGAGCTGTTTTTT
CAISDHSDNTGELFF
>NA|TRBJ2-7|TRBV19|NA
TGTGCCAAGACAGGCCCGCATCGCTACGAGCAGTACTTC
CAKTGPHRYEQYF
>few|TRBJ1-1|TRBV5-4|NA
TGTGCCAGCAGCTTCAGGGGTACTAACACTGAAGCTTTCTTT
CASSFRGTNTEAFF
>NA|TRBJ2-5|TRBV5-6|TRBD1
TGTGCCAGCAGCCACTTGACAGGGAAAGAGACCCAGTACTTC
CASSHLTGKETQYF
>NA|TRBJ2-1|TRBV7-9|NA
TGTGCCAGCAGCTTTAAAGGTTTAGAGCAGTTCTTC
CASSFKGLEQFF
>few|TRBJ2-5|TRBV6-1|NA
TGTGCCAGCGCCGGACTGGGGACCCAGTACTTC
CASAGLGTQYF
>NA|TRBJ2-1|TRBV7-2|TRBD2
TGTGCCAGCAACCCCTTGTGGACTAGGGGACCATGGTCCTACAATGAGCAGTTCTTC
CASNPLWTRGPWSYNEQFF
>few|TRBJ2-1|TRBV7-8|TRBD2
TGTGCCAGCAGCCCGAGACTAGCGGGGGGCATGAGCTCCTACAATGAGCAGTTCTTC
CASSPRLAGGMSSYNEQFF
>NA|TRBJ1-5|TRBV29-1|TRBD1
TGCAGCGTCCAAGGGACAGATCAACCCCAGCATTTT
CSVQGTDQPQHF
>few|TRBJ1-2|TRBV25-1|NA
TGTGCCAGCAGTGAAATGGGGGACAACTATGGCTACACCTTC
CASSEMGDNYGYTF
>NA|TRBJ1-2|TRBV15|NA
TGTGCCACCAGCAGAGAGACGTCTGGCTACACCTTC
CATSRETSGYTF
>NA|TRBJ2-5|TRBV15|NA
TGTGCCACCAGCAGAAAGGACCAGGGCCCGGAGACCCAGTACTTC
CATSRKDQGPETQYF
>few|TRBJ2-5|TRBV10-3|NA
TGTGCCATCAGCGGAGGGGCGTTCCGGCAAGAGACCCAGTACTTC
CAISGGAFRQETQYF
>few|TRBJ2-1|TRBV2|NA
TGTGCCAGCAGTGAATTAGTTCCCAGGGGTGGTGAGCAGTTCTTC
CASSELVPRGGEQFF
>NA|TRBJ2-2|TRBV7-2|NA
TGTGCCAGCAGCTTAGGGTCCTGGGTCAACGGGGAGCTGTTTTTT
CASSLGSWVNGELFF
>NA|TRBJ1-1|TRBV19|TRBD1
TGTGCCAGTCGGACAGGGCGTGCCACTGAAGCTTTCTTT
CASRTGRATEAFF
>NA|TRBJ2-2|TRBV6-5|NA
TGTGCCAGCAGCCACGACAGGCCGGGCACCGGGGAGCTGTTTTTT
CASSHDRPGTGELFF
>NA|TRBJ2-3|TRBV30|TRBD2
TGTGCCTGGAGGGACCCGGGACTAGCGGGGGGGAATGCGGATACGCAGTATTTT
CAWRDPGLAGGNADTQYF
>NA|TRBJ2-1|TRBV14|NA
TGTGCCAGCAGCCTAGGGAGCTCCTACAATGAGCAGTTCTTC
CASSLGSSYNEQFF
>few|TRBJ2-4|TRBV10-3|NA
TGTGCCATCAGTGAGTCGTGGGACCCAAACATTCAGTACTTC
CAISESWDPNIQYF
>few|TRBJ2-1|TRBV19|NA
TGTGCCAGTAGTATGGGAGGGGGAATTTACAATGAGCAGTTCTTC
CASSMGGGIYNEQFF